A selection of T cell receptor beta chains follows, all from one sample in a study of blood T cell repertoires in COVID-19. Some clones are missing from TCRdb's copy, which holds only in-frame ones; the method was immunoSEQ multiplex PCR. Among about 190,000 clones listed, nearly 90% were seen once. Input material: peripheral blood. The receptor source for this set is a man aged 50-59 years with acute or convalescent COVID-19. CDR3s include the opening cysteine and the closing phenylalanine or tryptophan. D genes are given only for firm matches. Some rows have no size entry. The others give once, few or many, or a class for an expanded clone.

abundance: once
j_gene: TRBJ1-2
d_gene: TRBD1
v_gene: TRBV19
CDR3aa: CASRGTAVPPNYGYTF
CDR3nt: TGTGCCAGTAGAGGGACAGCCGTACCCCCTAACTATGGCTACACCTTC

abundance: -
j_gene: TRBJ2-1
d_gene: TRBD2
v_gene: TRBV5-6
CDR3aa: CASSSWTSGGPFLDEQFF
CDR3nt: TGTGCCAGCAGCTCCTGGACTAGCGGGGGGCCATTCTTGGATGAGCAGTTCTTC

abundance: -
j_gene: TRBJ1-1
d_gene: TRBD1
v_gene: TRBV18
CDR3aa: CASSPGQGMNTEAFF
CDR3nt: TGTGCCAGCTCACCGGGACAGGGAATGAACACTGAAGCTTTCTTT

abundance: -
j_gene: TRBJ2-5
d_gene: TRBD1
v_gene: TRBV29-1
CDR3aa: CSAGGRDRSQKKETQYF
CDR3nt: TGCAGCGCCGGAGGACGGGACAGGTCCCAAAAAAAAGAGACCCAGTACTTC

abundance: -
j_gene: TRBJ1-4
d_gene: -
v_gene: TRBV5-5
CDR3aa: CASSTRWGGHNEKLFF
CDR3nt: TGTGCCAGCAGCACCCGGTGGGGAGGTCATAATGAAAAACTGTTTTTT

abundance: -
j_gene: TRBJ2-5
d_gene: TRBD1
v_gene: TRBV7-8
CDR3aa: CASSSEQGPETQYF
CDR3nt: TGTGCCAGCAGCTCAGAACAGGGGCCGGAGACCCAGTACTTC

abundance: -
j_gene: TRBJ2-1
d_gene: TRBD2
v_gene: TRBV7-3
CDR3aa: CASSLQEREGYNEQFF
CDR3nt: TGTGCCAGCAGCCTCCAGGAGCGGGAGGGTTACAATGAGCAGTTCTTC

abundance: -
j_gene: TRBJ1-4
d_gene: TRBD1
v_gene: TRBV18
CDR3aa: CASSHDRDTNEKLFF
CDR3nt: TGTGCCAGCTCTCACGACAGGGATACTAATGAAAAACTGTTTTTT

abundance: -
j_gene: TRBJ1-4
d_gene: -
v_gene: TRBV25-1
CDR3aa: CASSEAGTNEKLFF
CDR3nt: TGTGCCAGCAGTGAGGCAGGGACTAATGAAAAACTGTTTTTT

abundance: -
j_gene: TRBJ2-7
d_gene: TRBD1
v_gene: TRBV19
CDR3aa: CASSNGQGGIYEQYF
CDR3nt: TGTGCCAGTAGTAATGGACAGGGAGGTATTTACGAGCAGTACTTC

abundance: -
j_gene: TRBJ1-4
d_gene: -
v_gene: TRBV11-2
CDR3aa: CASSLEGLPNEKLFF
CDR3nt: TGTGCCAGCAGCTTAGAGGGCCTCCCTAATGAAAAACTGTTTTTT

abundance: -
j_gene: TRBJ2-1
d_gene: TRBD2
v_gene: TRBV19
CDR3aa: CATQLAGGAYNEQFF
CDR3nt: TGTGCCACGCAACTAGCGGGAGGGGCCTACAATGAGCAGTTCTTC

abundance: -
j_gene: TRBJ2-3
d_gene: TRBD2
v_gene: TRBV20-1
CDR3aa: CSASLRGGSDTQYF
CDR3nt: TGCAGTGCTAGTTTGCGGGGGGGTTCAGATACGCAGTATTTT

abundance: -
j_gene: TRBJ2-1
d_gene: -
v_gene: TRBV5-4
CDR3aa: CASSPRGLGEQFF
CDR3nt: TGTGCCAGCAGCCCAAGGGGCCTGGGTGAGCAGTTCTTC

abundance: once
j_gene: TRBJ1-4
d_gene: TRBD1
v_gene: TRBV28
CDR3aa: CASSFWTGGEKLFF
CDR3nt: TGTGCCAGCAGTTTCTGGACAGGTGGTGAAAAACTGTTTTTT

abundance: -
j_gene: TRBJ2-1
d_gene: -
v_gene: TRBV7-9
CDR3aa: CASSLKGDEQFF
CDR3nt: TGTGCCAGCAGCCTAAAGGGGGATGAGCAGTTCTTC

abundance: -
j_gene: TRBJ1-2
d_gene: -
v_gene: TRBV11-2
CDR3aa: CASSLGTATNYGYTF
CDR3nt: TGTGCCAGCAGCTTAGGGACAGCGACCAACTATGGCTACACCTTC

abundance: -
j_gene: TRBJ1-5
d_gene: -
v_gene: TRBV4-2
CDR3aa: CASSQDLGQPQHF
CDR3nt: TGTGCCAGCAGCCAAGATCTCGGTCAGCCCCAGCATTTT

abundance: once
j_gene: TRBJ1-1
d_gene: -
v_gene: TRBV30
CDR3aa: CASTVGLRTEAFF
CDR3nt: TGTGCCTCCACTGTGGGGCTGCGGACTGAAGCTTTCTTT

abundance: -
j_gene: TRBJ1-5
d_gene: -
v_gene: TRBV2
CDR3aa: CASSARALRNQPQHF
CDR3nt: TGTGCCAGCAGTGCCAGGGCGTTGCGCAATCAGCCCCAGCATTTT

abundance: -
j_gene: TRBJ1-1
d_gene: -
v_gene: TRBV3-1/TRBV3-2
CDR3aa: CASSRDTGLGTFF
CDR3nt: TGTGCCAGCAGCCGAGACACAGGGCTGGGAACTTTCTTT

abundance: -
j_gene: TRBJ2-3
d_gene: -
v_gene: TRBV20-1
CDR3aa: CANLERDTQYF
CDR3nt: TGTGCCAACCTCGAGCGGGATACGCAGTATTTT

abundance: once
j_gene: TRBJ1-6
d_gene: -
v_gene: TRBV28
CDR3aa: CASSLWDSVNSPLHF
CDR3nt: TGTGCCAGCAGTTTATGGGACAGTGTAAATTCACCCCTCCACTTT

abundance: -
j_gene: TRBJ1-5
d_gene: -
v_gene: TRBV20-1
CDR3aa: CSATSNQPQHF
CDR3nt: TGCAGTGCCACAAGCAATCAGCCCCAGCATTTT

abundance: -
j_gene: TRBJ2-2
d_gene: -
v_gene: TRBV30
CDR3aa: CAWSTQINTGELFF
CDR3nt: TGTGCCTGGAGTACACAGATAAACACCGGGGAGCTGTTTTTT

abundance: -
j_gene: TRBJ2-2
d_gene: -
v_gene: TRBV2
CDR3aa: CASSGWRATGELFF
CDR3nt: TGTGCCAGCAGTGGTTGGCGGGCCACCGGGGAGCTGTTTTTT

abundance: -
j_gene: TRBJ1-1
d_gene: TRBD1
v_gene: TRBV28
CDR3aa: CASTNGGQYTEAFF
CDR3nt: TGTGCCAGCACCAATGGGGGACAGTACACTGAAGCTTTCTTT

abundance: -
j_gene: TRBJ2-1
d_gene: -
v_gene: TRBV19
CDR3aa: CASSTGGPGEQFF
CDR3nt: TGTGCCAGTAGTACTGGAGGGCCAGGTGAGCAGTTCTTC

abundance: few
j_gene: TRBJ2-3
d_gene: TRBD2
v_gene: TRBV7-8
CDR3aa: CASSLTSGVTDTQYF
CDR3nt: TGTGCCAGCAGCTTAACTAGCGGGGTCACAGATACGCAGTATTTT

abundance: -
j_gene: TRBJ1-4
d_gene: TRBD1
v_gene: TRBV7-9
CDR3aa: CASSQIRDRANEKLFF
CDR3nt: TGTGCCAGCAGCCAGATAAGGGACAGGGCCAACGAAAAACTGTTTTTT

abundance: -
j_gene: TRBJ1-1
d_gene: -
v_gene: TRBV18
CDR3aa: CASSAAGGTREMNTEAFF
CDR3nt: TGTGCCAGCTCAGCCGCGGGAGGGACAAGAGAAATGAACACTGAAGCTTTCTTT

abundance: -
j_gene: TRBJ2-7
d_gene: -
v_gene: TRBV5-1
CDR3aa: CASSPGQEPYEQYF
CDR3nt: TGCGCCAGCAGTCCAGGGCAGGAACCCTACGAGCAGTACTTC

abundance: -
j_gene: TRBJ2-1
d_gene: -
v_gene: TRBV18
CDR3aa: CASSPRRDSYNEQFF
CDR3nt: TGTGCCAGCTCACCTCGGCGGGACTCCTACAATGAGCAGTTCTTC

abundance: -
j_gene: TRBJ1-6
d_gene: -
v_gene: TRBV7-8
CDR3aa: CASSLGSRETYSPLHF
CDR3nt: TGTGCCAGCAGCTTAGGTTCCCGGGAGACCTATTCACCCCTCCACTTT

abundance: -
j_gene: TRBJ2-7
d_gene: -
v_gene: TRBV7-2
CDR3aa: CASSPQRHEQYF
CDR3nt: TGTGCCAGCAGCCCACAACGCCACGAGCAGTACTTC

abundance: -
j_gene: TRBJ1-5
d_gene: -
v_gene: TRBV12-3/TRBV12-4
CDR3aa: CASRGRNQPQHF
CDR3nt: TGTGCCAGCAGGGGGAGGAATCAGCCCCAGCATTTT